This T cell receptor beta chain was documented in a study of blood T cell repertoires in COVID-19. About the study: The origin of the acute and convalescent COVID-19 samples was the United States, Italy and Spain. The cDNA or gDNA used as material had been derived from T cells, B-cell-depleted T cells, or PBMCs.

Original handling: Scientists estimated how many nucleated cells there were by amplifying reference gene primers. Assay used: immunoSEQ multiplex PCR; TCRdb lists only in-frame clones, some missing. V and J calls and clone size are those listed in that table; D and trimming were worked out from the DNA. The table has about 35,000 clones, approximately 78% seen once; the top ten hold approximately 40%. V was clipped by 8 bases and J by 0 bases; unmatched bases: 9. The CDR3 totals 16 residues. Looked up from germline, CDR1 is SNHLY and CDR2 is FYNNEI. In its sample, this clone was seen a few times. The rearrangement uses TRBV2 and TRBJ2-3; 9 bases line up with TRBD2. The TCR comes from a man older than 75 with active or convalescent COVID-19. The sample was peripheral blood. In DNA, the CDR3 is TGTGCCAGCGGGGACCTTACTAGCGGGAGCACAGATACGCAGTATTTT. Translated: CASGDLTSGSTDTQYF.